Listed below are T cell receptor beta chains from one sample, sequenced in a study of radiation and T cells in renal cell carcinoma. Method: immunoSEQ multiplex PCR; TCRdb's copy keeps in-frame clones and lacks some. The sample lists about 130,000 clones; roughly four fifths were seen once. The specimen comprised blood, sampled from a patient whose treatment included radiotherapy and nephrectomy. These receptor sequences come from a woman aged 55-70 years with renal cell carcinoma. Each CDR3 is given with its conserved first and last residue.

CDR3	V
CASSGRDSHEQYF	TRBV9
CASSQDDRTRNTIYF	TRBV4-2
CASSLPQGRGETQYF	TRBV5-1
CASSPTWGGGGQPQHF	TRBV4-1
CASSRQGYQPQHF	TRBV28
CASSPTQGGGNQPQHF	TRBV18
CSVEGTEAFF	TRBV29-1
CASSSGTTQSSYEQYF	TRBV7-6
CASSGPGTSGSLYF	TRBV2
CAIRGTGREAREAFF	TRBV10-3
CASSRFGYNEQFF	TRBV5-6
CASSYVVAGASEQYF	TRBV6-6
CASSDGVGYGRTGELFF	TRBV6-1
CASSLSGQQETQYF	TRBV7-7
CASSAPGQGSSPLHF	TRBV6-4
CASSLVRSGTEAFF	TRBV7-2
CASSQITGGTNEKLFF	TRBV23-1
CASSESRQLLYGYTF	TRBV25-1
CASSLATGGVIQNYGYTF	TRBV7-3
CASSLDRETEAFF	TRBV6-1
CASSRQGMYYGYTF	TRBV2
CASSPLHSNQPQHF	TRBV18
CASSIGPATDTQYF	TRBV19
CASRLKVPDEQYF	TRBV12-2
CASNNYGYTF	TRBV19
CASSYRNTEAFF	TRBV6-6
CASSQDGTLGTQYF	TRBV4-2
CASSAGLAGQRFNEQFF	TRBV9
CSASNGNTIYF	TRBV20-1
CASSLRGSGNTIYF	TRBV28
CASRYNEQFF	TRBV6-1